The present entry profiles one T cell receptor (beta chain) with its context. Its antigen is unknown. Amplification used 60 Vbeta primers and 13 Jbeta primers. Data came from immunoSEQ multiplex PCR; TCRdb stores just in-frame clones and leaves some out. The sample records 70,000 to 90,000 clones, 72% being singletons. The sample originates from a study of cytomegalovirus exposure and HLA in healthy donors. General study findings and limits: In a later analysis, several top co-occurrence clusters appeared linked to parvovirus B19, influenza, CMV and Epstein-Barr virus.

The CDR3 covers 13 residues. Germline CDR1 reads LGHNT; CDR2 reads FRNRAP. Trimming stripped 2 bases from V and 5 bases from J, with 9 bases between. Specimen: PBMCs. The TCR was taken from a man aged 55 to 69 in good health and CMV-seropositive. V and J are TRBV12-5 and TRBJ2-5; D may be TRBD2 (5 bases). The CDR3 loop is CASGLRGGETQYF. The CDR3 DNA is TGTGCTAGTGGTTTGCGGGGTGGGGAGACCCAGTACTTC.